This TCR beta chain emerged from a study of CD8 T cells in ankylosing spondylitis. TCRdb reprocessed the 5' RACE reads via MiXCR and lists one record per CDR3 protein. This sample has 25,000 to 40,000 distinct CDR3 sequences, with more than 5.5% found just once. This clonotype was found many times. V shed 0 bases and J shed 3 bases, with 8 bases lying between them. CDR1 and CDR2 (germline): SGHTA, FQGTGA. CDR3 length: 15 amino acids. The sample was blood, either unsorted or a sorted T cell fraction (not recorded which). The sequence came from a male donor with ankylosing spondylitis or in good health (not recorded which). V gene TRBV7-3 combines with J gene TRBJ2-2, with D perhaps assigned TRBD1 or TRBD2 (5 bases each). The chain's CDR3 is CASSLTGTDTGELFF. For the CDR3, the DNA is TGTGCCAGCAGCTTAACCGGGACCGACACCGGGGAGCTGTTTTTT.